One and the same sample provided the 27 T cell receptor beta chains below, sequenced in a study of T cell repertoires in cytomegalovirus infection. Via MiXCR, TCRdb re-called the reads, giving one row per CDR3 protein. The repertoire includes 200,000 to 300,000 distinct CDR3 sequences, roughly an eighth of them detected once, and roughly 8.7% sits in the top ten. Input material: PBMCs. These receptors were taken from a human donor in good health (CMV status not recorded). Some clones in this sample may be carry-over from other donors' samples.

The V call is TRBV7-3, the J call TRBJ1-2, with TRBD1 as a possible D gene (5 bases). Germline V CDR1 and CDR2: SGHTA, FQGTGA. The CDR3 consists of 15 residues. Trimming took off 1 base at V and 2 bases at J, with 11 bases between the two ends. CDR3: CASSLIGGENYGYTF. The DNA of the CDR3 is TGTGCCAGCAGCTTAATAGGAGGGGAAAACTATGGCTACACCTTC. The full variable domain, completed using reference TRBV7-3 and TRBJ1-2, is GAGVSQTPSNKVTEKGKYVELRCDPISGHTALYWYRQSLGQGPEFLIYFQGTGAADDSGLPNDRFFAVRPEGSVSTLKIQRTERGDSAVYLCASSLIGGENYGYTFGSGTRLTVV.

This clonotype has a count of ten or more. The chain has TRBV6-4 and TRBJ2-1, with TRBD2 matching over 11 bases. Germline V gene data show CDR1 as MRHNA and CDR2 as SNTAGT. V trimming: 2 bases; J trimming: 9 bases; junction bases outside the gene matches: 0. CDR3 length: 13 amino acids. The CDR3 sequence: CASSDGLAGEQFF. As DNA, the CDR3 is TGTGCCAGCAGTGACGGACTAGCGGGTGAGCAGTTCTTC.

This chain connects TRBV7-3 to TRBJ1-2; 9 bases are a match to TRBD1. The germline gives CDR1 SGHTA, CDR2 FQGTGA. The CDR3 has 14 amino acids. V lost 5 bases, J lost 8 bases, and 9 bases stayed unmatched. The chain's CDR3 is CASSEDRGFGGYTF. The CDR3 nucleotides read TGTGCCAGCAGCGAAGACAGGGGGTTCGGGGGCTACACCTTC.

The chain recombines TRBV6-4 with TRBJ2-1, with TRBD1 identical over 12 bases. V shed 3 bases and J 8 bases; nucleotides not matched to a gene: 5. Germline CDR1 and CDR2: MRHNA and SNTAGT. The CDR3 totals 15 residues. This chain's CDR3 is CASSETGTGGDEQFF. The CDR3 region has the DNA TGTGCCAGCAGTGAAACCGGGACAGGGGGCGATGAGCAGTTCTTC.

This chain uses TRBV7-9 with TRBJ1-5; no clear D gene. The CDR3 is 12 amino acids. Germline V CDR1 and CDR2: SEHNR, FQNEAQ (reference sequence). Trimming shortened V by 3 bases and J by 7 bases, and 7 bases separated the two germline ends. The CDR3 region has the DNA TGTGCCAGCAGCTTCCTGTGGCAGCCCCAGCATTTT. Translation: CASSFLWQPQHF.

This clonotype occurred many times. The V call is TRBV27, the J call TRBJ1-2; 8 positions agree with TRBD1. After removal of 0 bases from V and 0 bases from J, the junction contained 6 bases not matched to a gene. CDR1 is MNHEY, CDR2 SMNVEV, per germline (reference sequence). This CDR3 region has 17 residues. The CDR3 bases are TGTGCCAGCAGTTTATCCGGGACAGGAATTACTAACTATGGCTACACCTTC. Its translation is CASSLSGTGITNYGYTF.

This clonotype was counted a single time. The junction departs from the called germline gene at one end, perhaps through a read error. The rearrangement joins TRBV29-1 to TRBJ1-2; no clear D. The CDR3 covers 13 residues. Germline V gives CDR1 SQVTM, CDR2 ANQGSEA. This CDR3 is CSVERGDGGGYTF. The DNA of the CDR3 is TGCAGCGTTGAAAGAGGAGACGGAGGCGGCTATACCTTC.

This clonotype has only a few counts. This sequence joins TRBV5-5 and TRBJ2-2; D call uncertain. Trimming stripped 1 base from V and 3 bases from J, with 7 bases between. Germline values: CDR1 SGHKS, CDR2 YYEKEE (reference sequence). CDR3 length equals 14 residues. The CDR3 region is CASSLFLYTGELFF. CDR3 nucleotide sequence: TGTGCCAGCAGCTTGTTCCTATACACCGGGGAGCTGTTTTTT.

This chain uses TRBV6-5 with TRBJ2-2; D call uncertain. V was shortened by 0 bases and J by 1 base, with 15 bases between the two germline ends. The CDR3 contains 18 residues. Germline V gene sequence: CDR1 MNHEY, CDR2 SVGAGI. For the CDR3, the DNA is TGTGCCAGCAGTTACTCGATCTCGGCTACACGGAACACCGGGGAGCTGTTTTTT. Residues: CASSYSISATRNTGELFF.

This clonotype came up a few times. The V and J genes are TRBV7-9 and TRBJ1-4; D is ambiguous. Germline CDR1 and CDR2: SEHNR and FQNEAQ (reference sequence). With 5 bases removed from V and 0 bases from J, the gap between germline ends came to 13 bases. The CDR3 runs to 16 residues. CDR3 protein: CASSPRPKATNEKLFF. For the CDR3, the DNA is TGTGCCAGCAGCCCACGACCGAAGGCAACTAATGAAAAACTGTTTTTT.

This clonotype was detected ten times or more. The chain links TRBV7-3 to TRBJ2-1; 12 bases fit TRBD2. Germline trimming cut 8 bases from V and 10 bases from J; bases unmatched to any gene: 9. The CDR3 loop spans 14 amino acids. Germline loops: CDR1 SGHTA, CDR2 FQGTGA. CDR3 nucleotides: TGTGCCAGCGCCGGGACTAGCGGGTCTCAGGAGCAGTTCTTC. Translation gives CASAGTSGSQEQFF.

The chain couples TRBV6-5 to TRBJ1-4; D is unresolved. The CDR3 runs 14 residues. V lost 5 bases and J 2 bases, leaving 9 bases between the germline ends. The germline CDR1 and CDR2 sequences are MNHEY and SVGAGI. CDR3 in amino acids: CASSRGNTNEKLFF. Written as DNA, the CDR3 is TGTGCCAGCAGTCGGGGAAACACTAATGAAAAACTGTTTTTT.

This clonotype was seen more than once but under ten times. The rearrangement links TRBV29-1 to TRBJ1-2; the D is unclear. Germline V gene data show CDR1 as SQVTM and CDR2 as ANQGSEA. CDR3 size: 13 residues. The V gene lost 5 bases and the J gene lost 4 bases, with 14 bases spanning the gap. Here the CDR3 DNA reads TGCAGCGTTAGGGAACACCCCGTCTATGGCTACACCTTC. Residues: CSVREHPVYGYTF.

The sample holds many counts of this clonotype. This chain joins TRBV28 and TRBJ2-4; 8 nucleotides agree with TRBD2. The CDR3 contains 17 residues. V trimming: 4 bases; J trimming: 1 base; junction bases outside the gene matches: 9. Germline values: CDR1 MDHEN, CDR2 SYDVKM. The CDR3 DNA reads TGTGCCAGCAGTTCGTCGGGTAGCGGGGCGGCCAAAAACATTCAGTACTTC. Residues: CASSSSGSGAAKNIQYF.

This clonotype was detected many times. The J gene is TRBJ1-2, the V gene TRBV7-3; 7 bases fit TRBD1. The CDR3 totals 17 residues. The V segment lost 5 bases and the J segment 5 bases; nucleotides outside the gene matches: 17. Germline V lookup: CDR1 SGHTA, CDR2 FQGTGA. The CDR3 nucleotides are TGTGCCAGCAGCCCAGATGTAAAACAGGGGATAGGATATGGCTACACCTTC. This codes for CASSPDVKQGIGYGYTF. Full variable domain (outside the CDR3, taken from reference TRBV7-3 and TRBJ1-2): GAGVSQTPSNKVTEKGKYVELRCDPISGHTALYWYRQSLGQGPEFLIYFQGTGAADDSGLPNDRFFAVRPEGSVSTLKIQRTERGDSAVYLCASSPDVKQGIGYGYTFGSGTRLTVV.

The gene calls are TRBV5-1 and TRBJ1-2; D is perhaps TRBD1 (5 bases). Trimming took off 0 bases at V and 6 bases at J, with 15 bases between the two ends. This CDR3 contains 15 residues. Germline V gene data show CDR1 as SGHRS and CDR2 as YFSETQ. For the CDR3, the DNA is TGCGCCAGCAGCTTGGGAATCGGGACGGTTGATGGCTACACCTTC. This codes for CASSLGIGTVDGYTF.

There are many counts of this clonotype. V usage is TRBV20-1 and J usage is TRBJ1-2, with D uncertain. In germline, CDR1 is DFQATT, CDR2 SNEGSKA (reference sequence). The CDR3 runs to 11 residues. The CDR3 sequence is CRGGVADGYTF. As DNA, the CDR3 is TGCAGGGGAGGAGTGGCCGATGGCTACACCTTC.

This clonotype was recorded many times. A junction boundary mismatches the germline segment, possibly from a read error. The J gene is TRBJ1-2, the V gene TRBV7-2; D possibly corresponds to TRBD1 (5 bases). This CDR3 is 15 amino acids long. Per germline, CDR1 SGHTA and CDR2 FQGNSA. The DNA for the CDR3 is TGTGCCAGCACCACCAGGACAATTTCTAATTATGGCTACACCTTC. This codes for CASTTRTISNYGYTF.

The chain carries TRBV20-1 and TRBJ2-5; unclear D gene. V was clipped by 6 bases and J by 4 bases, with 15 bases between them. The CDR3 has 13 residues. CDR1 is DFQATT, CDR2 SNEGSKA, per germline (reference sequence). The CDR3 reads CSAEYRRGETQYF. The CDR3 DNA follows: TGCAGTGCAGAATATAGGCGAGGAGAGACCCAGTACTTC.

The gene calls are TRBV19 and TRBJ2-4; D is perhaps TRBD1 (5 bases). This CDR3 has 13 residues. Trimming pared 5 bases from V and 6 bases from J, leaving 11 bases between. In germline, CDR1 is LNHDA, CDR2 SQIVND (reference sequence). The CDR3 loop is CASSADRGNIQYF. The CDR3 region has the DNA TGTGCCAGTAGTGCTGACAGAGGAAACATTCAGTACTTC.

In this sample, this clonotype turned up a few times. This chain links TRBV6-4 with TRBJ2-3; 8 nucleotides align to TRBD1. Germline trimming cut 5 bases from V and 6 bases from J; bases unmatched to any gene: 7. CDR1 and CDR2 (germline): MRHNA, SNTAGT. The CDR3 consists of 14 residues. The CDR3 is CASSQGAETDTQYF. CDR3 DNA: TGTGCCAGCAGTCAGGGGGCAGAGACCGATACGCAGTATTTT.

This clonotype occurred a few times. The chain employs TRBV29-1 and TRBJ2-5; D call uncertain. V lost 0 bases to trimming and J lost 4 bases, with 9 bases between them. CDR1 and CDR2 (germline): SQVTM, ANQGSEA. The CDR3 has 13 amino acids. CDR3 DNA sequence: TGCAGCGTTGAAGATAGACGACGAGAGACCCAGTACTTC. This encodes CSVEDRRRETQYF.

Many counts were recorded for this clonotype. The V gene is TRBV5-6, the J gene TRBJ2-7; the D gene is possibly TRBD1 (6 bases). The CDR3 length is 19 residues. Per germline, CDR1 SGHDT and CDR2 YYEEEE. Trimming took 3 bases from V and 1 from J, leaving 26 bases between them. CDR3 nucleotides: TGTGCCAGCAGCTCGGGCAGGGGCATAGATTACCAGTTTTCCTACGAGCAGTACTTC. Its translation is CASSSGRGIDYQFSYEQYF. Complete variable domain (other parts from reference TRBV5-6 and TRBJ2-7): DAGVTQSPTHLIKTRGQQVTLRCSPKSGHDTVSWYQQALGQGPQFIFQYYEEEERQRGNFPDRFSGHQFPNYSSELNVNALLLGDSALYLCASSSGRGIDYQFSYEQYFGPGTRLTVT.

This clonotype occurred a few times. The genes are TRBV4-1 and TRBJ2-1; 7 bases are a match to TRBD2. With V trimmed by 0 bases and J by 4 bases, 6 bases remained unmatched. The CDR3 has 16 residues. Germline V lookup: CDR1 MGHRA, CDR2 YSYEKL. CDR3 protein: CASSQDRGRGYNEQFF. The CDR3 DNA reads TGCGCCAGCAGCCAAGACCGCGGGAGAGGGTACAATGAGCAGTTCTTC.

This clonotype was counted a few times. V gene TRBV4-1 combines with J gene TRBJ2-6, with D hard to call. Deletions cut 0 bases from V and 0 bases from J, with 12 bases between. CDR1 and CDR2 from the germline V gene are MGHRA and YSYEKL. CDR3 length equals 18 residues. CDR3 residues: CASSQDPFFSSGANVLTF. The CDR3, as DNA: TGCGCCAGCAGCCAAGATCCTTTTTTCAGCTCTGGGGCCAACGTCCTGACTTTC.

This clonotype was observed a few times. The V call is TRBV5-6, the J call TRBJ2-1, with D perhaps matching TRBD2 (6 bases). V lost 3 bases to trimming and J lost 0 bases, with 13 bases between them. Germline CDR1 reads SGHDT; CDR2 reads YYEEEE. The CDR3 is 16 residues long. The CDR3 here is CASSYGTASSYNEQFF. CDR3 nucleotides: TGTGCCAGCAGCTACGGGACTGCCAGCTCCTACAATGAGCAGTTCTTC.

The chain joins TRBV7-3 to TRBJ2-3; possible D gene TRBD1, 5 bases. Germline lookup yields CDR1 SGHTA and CDR2 FQGTGA. The germline V and J ends were trimmed by 6 bases and 7 bases, with 11 bases remaining between them. The CDR3 is made up of 12 amino acids. The CDR3 nucleotides are TGTGCCAGCAGTTCCGCAGGGAATACGCAGTATTTT. As protein: CASSSAGNTQYF.